Shown below are 26 T cell receptor beta chains from a single sample sequenced in a study of T cells in Graves' hyperthyroidism and ophthalmopathy. TCR beta CDR3 regions were amplified from RNA transcripts. Initially, a first-round RT-PCR of the TCR CDR3 employed the HTBI primer set. TCRdb re-analysed the multiplex PCR reads in MiXCR, keeping a single row per CDR3 protein. The data hold 500,000 to 550,000 distinct CDR3 sequences, with less than 20% observed a single time. The specimen was blood. The origin of the receptors is a man in his forties with Graves' ophthalmopathy.

This clonotype was detected a few times. The V call is TRBV7-3, the J call TRBJ2-2; D unresolved. CDR1 is SGHTA and CDR2 is FQGTGA in the germline V gene. V gave up 4 bases and J gave up 1 base, with 7 bases separating them. This CDR3 spans 14 amino acids. The CDR3 region has the DNA TGTGCCAGCAGCTCACAACTGAACACCGGGGAGCTGTTTTTT. Translation gives CASSSQLNTGELFF.

The chain has TRBV6-1 and TRBJ1-1, with D perhaps matching TRBD1 (6 bases). Germline V CDR1 and CDR2: MNHNS, SASEGT. V was cut by 2 bases and J by 7 bases, with 11 bases left in between. There are 13 residues in the CDR3. Here the CDR3 reads CASSEREGDEAFF. In nucleotides, the CDR3 is TGTGCCAGCAGTGAAAGAGAGGGGGATGAAGCTTTCTTT.

About this clonotype itself: An end of the junction does not agree with germline; a read error may underlie this. The rearrangement uses TRBV3-1 and TRBJ2-1, with D perhaps matching TRBD2 (6 bases). This CDR3 is 17 amino acids long. Germline-derived CDR1 and CDR2 are LGHDT and YNNKEL (reference sequence). In nucleotides, the CDR3 is TGTGCCAGCAGCCAAGACCCTCCACTAGCTGTCTACAATGAGCGGTTCTTC. This codes for CASSQDPPLAVYNERFF.

The J gene is TRBJ1-5, the V gene TRBV29-1, with D tentatively TRBD1 (6 bases). The length of the CDR3 is 13 residues. Germline V lookup: CDR1 SQVTM, CDR2 ANQGSEA. Trimming removed 2 bases from V and 7 bases from J, with 12 bases in between. CDR3 sequence: CSVEQGRGQPQHF. The CDR3 DNA sequence: TGCAGCGTTGAACAGGGGAGAGGGCAGCCCCAGCATTTT.

This clonotype was seen many times. V and J are TRBV7-9 and TRBJ2-5, with 9 bases that match TRBD1. Per germline, CDR1 SEHNR and CDR2 FQNEAQ (reference sequence). The CDR3 is made up of 15 amino acids. Trimming at V came to 5 bases and at J to 4 bases, leaving 8 bases not matched to a gene. The DNA of the CDR3 is TGTGCCAGCAGCCGTACAGGGGGCATACGAGAGACCCAGTACTTC. Translating gives CASSRTGGIRETQYF.

This chain joins TRBV6-1 and TRBJ1-5; D may be TRBD1 (5 bases). Trimming shortened V by 0 bases and J by 7 bases, and 10 bases separated the two germline ends. The CDR3 is made up of 14 amino acids. Per germline, CDR1 MNHNS and CDR2 SASEGT. CDR3 amino acids: CASSEAFWGQPQHF. The CDR3 DNA reads TGTGCCAGCAGTGAAGCGTTTTGGGGGCAGCCCCAGCATTTT.

V gene TRBV4-1 combines with J gene TRBJ2-7; the D is unclear. This CDR3 region has 16 residues. The V and J ends lost 4 bases and 0 bases respectively, with 16 bases between them. Germline V gene sequence: CDR1 MGHRA, CDR2 YSYEKL. Here the CDR3 reads CASSPDQRQSSYEQYF. CDR3 in DNA: TGCGCCAGCAGCCCCGACCAGAGGCAGAGCTCCTACGAGCAGTACTTC.

The V gene is TRBV30, the J gene TRBJ1-2, with D unclear. V lost 4 bases and J 8 bases, leaving 11 bases between the germline ends. CDR1 GTSNPN and CDR2 SVGIG come from the germline V gene (reference sequence). This CDR3 is built from 11 residues. The DNA for the CDR3 is TGTGCCTGGAACAGATCCAGAGGCTACACCTTC. Protein: CAWNRSRGYTF. Variable domain in full (rest from reference TRBV30 and TRBJ1-2): SQTIHQWPATLVQPVGSPLSLECTVEGTSNPNLYWYRQAAGRGLQLLFYSVGIGQISSEVPQNLSASRPQDRQFILSSKKLLLSDSGFYLCAWNRSRGYTFGSGTRLTVV.

For this clonotype: Being one base from a much bigger clone, this may be a read error. The chain recombines TRBV28 with TRBJ1-3, with unresolved D. Germline V gene lookup returns CDR1 MDHEN and CDR2 SYDVKM. The CDR3 consists of 13 residues. As DNA, the CDR3 is TGTGCCGGCAGTGTCCTTAATCCGAACACCATATATTTT. Translated, it gives CAGSVLNPNTIYF.

This clonotype was seen repeatedly, ten times or more. The chain uses TRBV5-5 and TRBJ2-1; D gene uncertain. V shed 3 bases and J shed 1 base, with 11 bases lying between them. Looked up from germline, CDR1 is SGHKS and CDR2 is YYEKEE (reference sequence). This CDR3 has 15 residues. CDR3 coding DNA: TGTGCCAGCAGCTGGGCTGTGCGTTCCTACAATGAGCAGTTCTTC. Translating it yields CASSWAVRSYNEQFF.

This clonotype was seen a handful of times. The chain is built from TRBV6-1 and TRBJ1-5; D is ambiguous. This CDR3 has 18 amino acids. V shed 2 bases and J shed 0 bases, with 17 bases lying between them. Germline V gene lookup returns CDR1 MNHNS and CDR2 SASEGT. The CDR3 region has the DNA TGTGCCAGCAGTGAATATCACAGCCAGGTTACTAGCAATCAGCCCCAGCATTTT. Its protein is CASSEYHSQVTSNQPQHF.

This clonotype was seen repeatedly, ten times or more. This sequence joins TRBV18 and TRBJ2-3, with D uncertain. From germline, CDR1 is KGHSH and CDR2 LQKENI. V gave up 2 bases and J gave up 0 bases, with 9 bases separating them. The CDR3 sequence is 15 residues long. Here the CDR3 reads CASSPTVTSTDTQYF. The DNA of the CDR3 is TGTGCCAGCTCACCAACAGTTACTAGCACAGATACGCAGTATTTT.

This clonotype has at least ten counts. This rearrangement joins TRBV12-3 or TRBV12-4 to TRBJ1-6, with 11 nucleotides matching TRBD1. The CDR3 runs to 15 residues. Germline trimming cut 6 bases from V and 10 bases from J; bases unmatched to any gene: 8. CDR3 loop: CASSQGQGGWSPLHF. CDR3 nucleotide sequence: TGTGCCAGCAGCCAGGGACAGGGGGGGTGGTCACCCCTCCACTTT.

The chain couples TRBV29-1 to TRBJ2-3, with D perhaps TRBD2 (5 bases). Trimming took 1 base from V and 7 from J, leaving 9 bases between them. The germline gives CDR1 SQVTM, CDR2 ANQGSEA. The CDR3 is 12 amino acids. CDR3 DNA sequence: TGCAGCGTTGAAGGATCTAGCAATACGCAGTATTTT. Its protein is CSVEGSSNTQYF.

The chain recombines TRBV3-1 with TRBJ1-1; 7 nucleotides align to TRBD1. The length of the CDR3 is 16 residues. CDR1 and CDR2 from the germline V gene are LGHDT and YNNKEL (reference sequence). V trimming: 0 bases; J trimming: 4 bases; junction bases outside the gene matches: 8. The CDR3 DNA is TGTGCCAGCAGCCAAGAAAAAGACAGGGCGGCCACTGAAGCTTTCTTT. The encoded protein is CASSQEKDRAATEAFF. Supplemented by reference TRBV3-1 and TRBJ1-1, the full variable domain reads DTAVSQTPKYLVTQMGNDKSIKCEQNLGHDTMYWYKQDSKKFLKIMFSYNNKELIINETVPNRFSPKSPDKAHLNLHINSLELGDSAVYFCASSQEKDRAATEAFFGQGTRLTVV.

This clonotype was counted at least ten times. J is TRBJ1-2 and V is TRBV7-2; D ambiguous. Deletions cut 4 bases from V and 2 bases from J, with 14 bases between. There are 15 residues in the CDR3. CDR1 SGHTA and CDR2 FQGNSA come from the germline V gene. CDR3 sequence (DNA): TGTGCCAGCAGCTCCTCGACAAATCGGAACTATGGCTACACCTTC. This codes for CASSSSTNRNYGYTF.

This clonotype has at least ten counts. The chain has TRBV20-1 and TRBJ1-2; D is possibly TRBD1 (5 bases). V lost 2 bases and J lost 3, with 10 bases in between. Germline-derived CDR1 and CDR2 are DFQATT and SNEGSKA (reference sequence). The CDR3 is 13 residues long. The CDR3 DNA follows: TGCAGTGCTAGAAGTGAGGGGTACTATGGCTACACCTTC. Encoded protein: CSARSEGYYGYTF.

The rearrangement joins TRBV4-2 to TRBJ2-7; D is unresolved. V lost 4 bases to trimming and J lost 6 bases, with 13 bases between them. Germline V gene data show CDR1 as LGHNA and CDR2 as YNFKEQ. CDR3 length: 13 amino acids. CDR3 nucleotide sequence: TGTGCCAGCAGCCTCCGACCCGCTGGCGAGCAGTACTTC. Protein sequence: CASSLRPAGEQYF.

This clonotype was seen a few times. The rearrangement joins TRBV14 to TRBJ1-2, with D unclear. Germline V gene sequence: CDR1 SGHDN, CDR2 FVKESK. V dropped 2 bases and J dropped 0 bases, with 4 bases sitting between them. This CDR3 region has 13 residues. The CDR3: CASSQQTNYGYTF. The CDR3 coding sequence is TGTGCCAGCAGCCAACAAACTAACTATGGCTACACCTTC.

V is TRBV12-5 and J is TRBJ1-1; D remains unclear. V was clipped by 1 base and J by 7 bases, with 10 bases between them. This CDR3 comprises 13 residues. CDR1 and CDR2 from the germline V gene are LGHNT and FRNRAP. CDR3 sequence reads: CASGLDPRNEAFF. CDR3 bases: TGTGCTAGTGGTTTGGACCCCCGGAATGAAGCTTTCTTT.

V and J are TRBV6-1 and TRBJ2-5; no clear D. The CDR3 is 14 amino acids. The germline V and J ends were trimmed by 5 bases and 0 bases, with 10 bases remaining between them. CDR1 is MNHNS, CDR2 SASEGT, per germline. The CDR3 protein is CASSPAVNQETQYF. In DNA, the CDR3 is TGTGCCAGCAGTCCCGCGGTCAACCAAGAGACCCAGTACTTC.

This clonotype was seen ten or more times. The chain joins TRBV18 to TRBJ1-1, with a tentative D call TRBD1 (5 bases). Trimming took off 6 bases at V and 8 bases at J, with 13 bases between the two ends. CDR3 length: 12 amino acids. CDR1 is KGHSH, CDR2 LQKENI, per germline. CDR3 bases: TGTGCCAGCTCCCCTGGGGGAGGCGAAGCTTTCTTT. Protein sequence: CASSPGGGEAFF.

This clonotype has more than one count but fewer than ten. The V gene is TRBV10-3, the J gene TRBJ1-6; D call uncertain. V lost 4 bases and J 7 bases, leaving 11 bases between the germline ends. Germline CDR1 reads ENHRY; CDR2 reads SYGVKD. This CDR3 spans 14 amino acids. CDR3 DNA: TGTGCCATCAGTGGGGTACAAGGAAATTCACCCCTCCACTTT. Amino acid sequence: CAISGVQGNSPLHF.

This clonotype has a count of ten or more. The rearrangement uses TRBV2 and TRBJ1-5; TRBD1 agrees at 9 bases. CDR1 is SNHLY and CDR2 is FYNNEI in the germline V gene. CDR3 length: 15 amino acids. The V gene end was trimmed by 6 bases and the J gene end by 5 bases; junction bases not matched to a gene: 8. The CDR3 spells CASRADRGVHQPQHF. CDR3 nucleotide sequence: TGTGCCAGCAGAGCGGACAGGGGCGTACATCAGCCCCAGCATTTT.

The CDR3 DNA sequence: TGTGCCTGGAGGGACAGGGGTCAGAACACTGAAGCTTTCTTT. Protein sequence: CAWRDRGQNTEAFF. V is TRBV30 and J is TRBJ1-1; 9 bases align to TRBD1. Germline assignment: CDR1 GTSNPN and CDR2 SVGIG (reference sequence). The trim removed 3 bases at V and 1 base at J, leaving 3 bases unmatched. The CDR3 has 14 residues.

The rearrangement uses TRBV7-8 and TRBJ1-2; no definite D call. Per the germline V gene, CDR1 is SGHVS and CDR2 is FQNEAQ. The CDR3 has 14 residues. Between the trimmed V and J ends, which lost 1 base and 4 bases, there was a span of 10 bases. This CDR3 is CASSLGPAFYGYTF. Written as DNA, the CDR3 is TGTGCCAGCAGCTTAGGTCCGGCTTTCTATGGCTACACCTTC.